What follows is one T cell receptor (beta chain) and its context. Antigen: not known. This entry comes from a study of blood T cells in healthy people across ages. The study, taken as a whole, reports: Percentage of naive T cells showed a strong correlation with TCR beta diversity. Donor CMV infection status was unknown, possibly confounding age-related changes in expanded clonotypes.

Staff drew roughly 10 milliliters of peripheral blood from each donor. CDR1 MNHEY and CDR2 SVGAGI come from the germline V gene. Trimming removed 6 bases at V and 9 bases at J, with 18 bases between. CDR3 length: 13 residues. The authors ran a second PCR of about 7 to 11 cycles using a sample-barcoded 5' primer and a J-beta primer mix. TCRdb ran MiXCR on the 5' RACE reads and lists one entry per CDR3 protein. This table holds around 750,000 distinct CDR3 sequences, 40% to 65% found once. The sequence came from a man older than 75 in good health. Sequencing input: blood. This sequence joins TRBV6-5 and TRBJ2-7; D might be TRBD2 (5 bases). CDR3 loop: CASSLDSLGPQYF. CDR3 nucleotides: TGTGCCAGCAGCCTGGACTCGCTCGGTCCGCAGTACTTC.